This T cell receptor (beta chain) was recovered during a study of neurological immune-mediated disorders. V dropped 1 base and J dropped 4 bases, with 7 bases sitting between them. This CDR3 comprises 14 residues. In TCRdb, the 5' RACE reads were re-called with MiXCR into one record per CDR3 protein. Among 28,000 or so distinct CDR3 sequences listed, 15% were seen once. This clonotype occurred many times. The source material was PBMCs. This chain joins TRBV12-3 or TRBV12-4 and TRBJ1-4; D remains unclear. This TCR was recovered from a man aged 65 to 85 in good health. Here the CDR3 reads CASSLEGSNEKLFF. DNA for the CDR3: TGTGCCAGCAGTTTAGAGGGCAGTAATGAAAAACTGTTTTTT.